The 14 T cell receptor beta chains given below trace back to one sample, sequenced in a study of sequential checkpoint blockade in melanoma. Measured with immunoSEQ multiplex PCR; TCRdb has only the in-frame clones, and not every one. The profile shows around 2,000 clones, about 30% of them singletons. Treatment noted: randomized to nivolumab then ipilimumab (arm A) or the reverse (arm B). This specimen consisted of tumor tissue (inferred from file names), obtained from a patient given nivolumab and ipilimumab in sequence. The receptors come from a human donor with melanoma.

The rearrangement joins TRBV7-1 to TRBJ2-1, with 10 bases fitting TRBD2. TRBV7-1 qualifies as an ORF whose function is uncertain. Trimming cost V 4 bases and J 4 bases; bases outside gene matches: 7. This CDR3 region has 16 residues. CDR3: CASSLRASGGYNEQFF. The DNA of the CDR3 is TGTGCCAGCAGCTTAAGGGCTAGCGGGGGTTACAATGAGCAGTTCTTC.

This clone is labeled large. The chain links TRBV28 to TRBJ1-2, with a tentative D call TRBD1 (5 bases). Germline CDR1 is MDHEN and CDR2 is SYDVKM. This CDR3 comprises 15 residues. The ends were cut back, 3 bases at V and 4 bases at J, with 15 bases in the middle. CDR3 sequence: CASSFPLGGTYGYTF. The CDR3 DNA is TGTGCCAGCAGTTTCCCACTCGGAGGGACCTATGGCTACACCTTC.

Relative to its sample, this clone is medium-sized. The chain carries TRBV9 and TRBJ1-4; D might be TRBD1 (5 bases). Germline V gene lookup returns CDR1 SGDLS and CDR2 YYNGEE. The CDR3 runs to 14 residues. Trimming pared 4 bases from V and 4 bases from J, leaving 11 bases between. The CDR3: CASSMGRHNEKLFF. Here the CDR3 DNA reads TGTGCCAGCAGCATGGGACGGCATAATGAAAAACTGTTTTTT.

The sample holds a few counts of this clone. This chain connects TRBV11-3 to TRBJ2-2; D gene unclear. CDR1 and CDR2 from the germline V gene are SGHNT and YENEEA. Trimming cost V 0 bases and J 5 bases, with 10 bases left between them. The CDR3 totals 15 residues. The CDR3 region is CASSLDNPATGELFF. The CDR3 region has the DNA TGTGCCAGCAGCTTAGATAACCCAGCAACCGGGGAGCTGTTTTTT.

The chain recombines TRBV6-8 with TRBJ1-3; 7 positions match TRBD1. This CDR3 has 14 amino acids. Per germline, CDR1 MNHGY and CDR2 SAAAGT. V shed 8 bases, J shed 0 bases, and the junction held 4 bases outside the gene matches. The CDR3 region has the DNA TGTGCCAGCTCCCAGGGGGACTCTGGAAACACCATATATTTT. This codes for CASSQGDSGNTIYF.

In this sample, this clone turned up a few times. The chain recombines TRBV30 with TRBJ1-2, with 7 bases aligning to TRBD1. Trimming cost V 4 bases and J 0 bases; bases outside gene matches: 11. Per germline, CDR1 GTSNPN and CDR2 SVGIG (reference sequence). This CDR3 region has 16 residues. CDR3 amino acids: CAWIPSRDSTNYGYTF. Written as DNA, the CDR3 is TGTGCCTGGATTCCTTCGCGGGACAGTACTAACTATGGCTACACCTTC.

V and J are TRBV11-3 and TRBJ1-6, with 7 bases that match TRBD1. CDR1 is SGHNT, CDR2 YENEEA, per germline. The CDR3 spans 15 residues. Trimming removed 5 bases from V and 7 bases from J; junction bases left unmatched: 8. The CDR3 here is CASSQRQGLNSPLHF. The CDR3 nucleotides are TGTGCCAGCAGCCAGCGACAGGGTCTCAATTCACCCCTCCACTTT. Combining the CDR3 with reference TRBV11-3 and TRBJ1-6 gives the whole variable domain EAGVVQSPRYKIIEKKQPVAFWCNPISGHNTLYWYLQNLGQGPELLIRYENEEAVDDSQLPKDRFSAERLKGVDSTLKIQPAELGDSAVYLCASSQRQGLNSPLHFGNGTRLTVT.

The rearrangement uses TRBV6-8 and TRBJ2-1; the D call may be TRBD1 or TRBD2 (5 bases each). This CDR3 has 14 residues. Germline V CDR1 and CDR2: MNHGY, SAAAGT. V was shortened by 10 bases and J by 4 bases, with 17 bases between the two germline ends. CDR3 loop: CAIKRDGVYNEQFF. CDR3 coding DNA: TGTGCCATCAAACGGGACGGCGTTTACAATGAGCAGTTCTTC.

Only one count was recorded for this clone. The rearrangement links TRBV28 to TRBJ2-1, with 9 bases lining up with TRBD2. Germline CDR1 and CDR2: MDHEN and SYDVKM. J gave up 4 bases and V 3 bases, and 10 bases lay outside the gene matches. The CDR3 length is 17 residues. CDR3 protein: CASSLTSGPTSYNEQFF. The CDR3 DNA follows: TGTGCCAGCAGTTTGACTAGCGGCCCAACATCATACAATGAGCAGTTCTTC.

The chain has TRBV18 and TRBJ2-3, with 10 bases identical to TRBD1. The CDR3 is 16 amino acids. The V and J ends lost 2 bases and 6 bases, in that order; junction bases with no gene match: 8. Germline values: CDR1 KGHSH, CDR2 LQKENI. CDR3 residues: CASSPTDRGMKDTQYF. The CDR3 DNA is TGTGCCAGCTCACCAACGGACAGGGGGATGAAGGATACGCAGTATTTT. Drawing the rest from reference TRBV18 and TRBJ2-3, the complete variable domain is NAGVMQNPRHLVRRRGQEARLRCSPMKGHSHVYWYRQLPEEGLKFMVYLQKENIIDESGMPKERFSAEFPKEGPSILRIQQVVRGDSAAYFCASSPTDRGMKDTQYFGPGTRLTVL.

By share, this clone counts as large. CDR3 sequence: CASSVLAGPTDTQYF. The CDR3 DNA reads as TGTGCCAGCAGCGTACTAGCGGGGCCCACAGATACGCAGTATTTT. This chain links TRBV9 with TRBJ2-3; 9 bases map to TRBD2. The CDR3 is 15 amino acids. V shed 1 base and J 2 bases; nucleotides not matched to a gene: 2. Germline V gene data show CDR1 as SGDLS and CDR2 as YYNGEE.

This sequence joins TRBV28 and TRBJ1-4; a possible D gene is TRBD1 (5 bases). Per the germline V gene, CDR1 is MDHEN and CDR2 is SYDVKM. V lost 3 bases, J lost 0 bases, and 8 bases lay in between. The CDR3 is 15 residues long. This CDR3 reads CASSFGGATNEKLFF. DNA of the CDR3: TGTGCCAGCAGTTTTGGGGGGGCAACTAATGAAAAACTGTTTTTT.

V and J are TRBV6-8 and TRBJ2-3; 7 bases are a match to TRBD2. The CDR3 loop spans 15 amino acids. Germline trimming cut 5 bases from V and 4 bases from J; bases unmatched to any gene: 9. CDR1 is MNHGY and CDR2 is SAAAGT in the germline V gene. In nucleotides, the CDR3 is TGTGCCAGCAGTGCATGGCGGGGGACTTCAGATACGCAGTATTTT. It codes for CASSAWRGTSDTQYF.

This clone was counted only a few times. The chain carries TRBV10-3 and TRBJ2-3, with a tentative D call TRBD2 (6 bases). The V and J ends lost 2 bases and 4 bases respectively, with 13 bases between them. Germline lookup yields CDR1 ENHRY and CDR2 SYGVKD. This CDR3 spans 15 amino acids. In nucleotides, the CDR3 is TGTGCCATCAGTGAGAGGTCCGGACTATCAGATACGCAGTATTTT. This translates into CAISERSGLSDTQYF.